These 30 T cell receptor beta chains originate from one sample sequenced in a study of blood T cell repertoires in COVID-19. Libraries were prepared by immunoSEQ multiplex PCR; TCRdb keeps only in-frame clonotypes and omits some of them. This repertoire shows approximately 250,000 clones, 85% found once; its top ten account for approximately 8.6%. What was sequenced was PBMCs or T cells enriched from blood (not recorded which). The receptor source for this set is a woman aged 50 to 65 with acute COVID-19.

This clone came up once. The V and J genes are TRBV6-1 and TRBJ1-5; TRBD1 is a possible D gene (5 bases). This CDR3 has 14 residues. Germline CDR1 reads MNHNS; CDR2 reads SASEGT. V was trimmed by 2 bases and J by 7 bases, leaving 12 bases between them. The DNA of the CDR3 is TGTGCCAGCAGTGAAATAGGACAAGGCCAGCCCCAGCATTTT. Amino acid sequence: CASSEIGQGQPQHF.

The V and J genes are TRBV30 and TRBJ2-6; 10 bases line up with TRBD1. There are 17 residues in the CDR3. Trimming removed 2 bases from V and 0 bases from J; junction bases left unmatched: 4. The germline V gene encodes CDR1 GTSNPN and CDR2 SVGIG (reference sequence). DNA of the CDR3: TGTGCCTGGAGTAGGACAGGGGGATCCTCTGGGGCCAACGTCCTGACTTTC. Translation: CAWSRTGGSSGANVLTF.

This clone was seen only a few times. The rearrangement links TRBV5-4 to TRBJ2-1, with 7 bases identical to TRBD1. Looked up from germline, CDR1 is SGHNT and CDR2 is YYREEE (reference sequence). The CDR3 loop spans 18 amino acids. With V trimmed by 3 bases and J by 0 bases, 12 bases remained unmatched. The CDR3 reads CASSSHILTGSSYNEQFF. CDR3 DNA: TGTGCCAGCAGCTCCCACATCCTGACAGGGAGCTCCTACAATGAGCAGTTCTTC. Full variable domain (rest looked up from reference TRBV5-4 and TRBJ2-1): ETGVTQSPTHLIKTRGQQVTLRCSSQSGHNTVSWYQQALGQGPQFIFQYYREEENGRGNFPPRFSGLQFPNYSSELNVNALELDDSALYLCASSSHILTGSSYNEQFFGPGTRLTVL.

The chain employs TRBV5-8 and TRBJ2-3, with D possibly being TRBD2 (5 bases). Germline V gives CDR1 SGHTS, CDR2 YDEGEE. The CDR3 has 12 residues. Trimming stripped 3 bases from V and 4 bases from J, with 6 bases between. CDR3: CASSWGADTQYF. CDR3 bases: TGTGCCAGCAGCTGGGGAGCAGATACGCAGTATTTT.

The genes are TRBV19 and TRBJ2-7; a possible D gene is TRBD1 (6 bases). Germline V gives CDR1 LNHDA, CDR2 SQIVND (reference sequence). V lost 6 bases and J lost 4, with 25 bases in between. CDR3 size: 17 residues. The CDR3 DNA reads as TGTGCCAGTAGGGCGGTGGGGGCTAACCCCTTTGAGTACGAGCAGTACTTC. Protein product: CASRAVGANPFEYEQYF.

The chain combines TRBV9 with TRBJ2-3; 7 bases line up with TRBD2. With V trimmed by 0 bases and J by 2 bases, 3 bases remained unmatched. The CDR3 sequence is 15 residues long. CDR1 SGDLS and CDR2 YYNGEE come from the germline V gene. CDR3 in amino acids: CASSVGGGFTDTQYF. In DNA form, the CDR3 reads TGTGCCAGCAGCGTAGGCGGGGGATTCACAGATACGCAGTATTTT.

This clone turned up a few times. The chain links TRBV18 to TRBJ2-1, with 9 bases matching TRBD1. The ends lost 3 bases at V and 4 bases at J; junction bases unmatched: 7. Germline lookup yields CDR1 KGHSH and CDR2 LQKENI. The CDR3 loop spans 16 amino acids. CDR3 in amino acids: CASSPRGQGNYNEQFF. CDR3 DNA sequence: TGTGCCAGCTCACCCAGGGGACAGGGAAATTACAATGAGCAGTTCTTC.

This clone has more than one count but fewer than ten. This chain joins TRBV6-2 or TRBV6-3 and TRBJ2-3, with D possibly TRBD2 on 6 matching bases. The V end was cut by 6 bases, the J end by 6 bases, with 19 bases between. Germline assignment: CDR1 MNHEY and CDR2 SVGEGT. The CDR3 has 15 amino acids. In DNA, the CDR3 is TGTGCCAGCAGCTTGGGAGGCCCAAAGGGCGATACGCAGTATTTT. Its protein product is CASSLGGPKGDTQYF.

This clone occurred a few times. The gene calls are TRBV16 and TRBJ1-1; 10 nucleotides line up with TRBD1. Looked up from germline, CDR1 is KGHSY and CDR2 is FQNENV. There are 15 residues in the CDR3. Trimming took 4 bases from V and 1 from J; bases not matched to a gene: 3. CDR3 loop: CASSPRQGANTEAFF. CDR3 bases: TGTGCCAGCAGCCCCCGACAGGGGGCGAACACTGAAGCTTTCTTT.

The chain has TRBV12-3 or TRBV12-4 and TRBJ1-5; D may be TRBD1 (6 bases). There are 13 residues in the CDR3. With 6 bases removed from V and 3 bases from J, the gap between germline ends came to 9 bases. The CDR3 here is CASRWTANQPQHF. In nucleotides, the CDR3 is TGTGCCAGCAGGTGGACAGCCAATCAGCCCCAGCATTTT.

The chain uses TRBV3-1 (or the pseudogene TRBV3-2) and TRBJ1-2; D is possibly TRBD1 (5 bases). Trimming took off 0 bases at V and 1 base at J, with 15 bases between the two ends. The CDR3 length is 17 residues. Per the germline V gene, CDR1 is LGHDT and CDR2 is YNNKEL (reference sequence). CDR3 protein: CASSQDEATVYNYGYTF. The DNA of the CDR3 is TGTGCCAGCAGCCAAGATGAAGCGACAGTCTATAACTATGGCTACACCTTC.

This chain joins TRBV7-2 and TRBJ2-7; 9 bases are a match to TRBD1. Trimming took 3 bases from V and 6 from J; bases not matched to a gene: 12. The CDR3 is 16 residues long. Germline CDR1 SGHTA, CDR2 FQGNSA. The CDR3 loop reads CASSFDQTGGRVEQYF. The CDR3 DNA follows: TGTGCCAGCAGCTTTGATCAAACAGGGGGCCGGGTCGAGCAGTACTTC.

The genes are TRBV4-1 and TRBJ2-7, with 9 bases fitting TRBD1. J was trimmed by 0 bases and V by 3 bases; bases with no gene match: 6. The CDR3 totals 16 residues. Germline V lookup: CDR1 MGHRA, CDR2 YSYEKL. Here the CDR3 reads CASSQNRGHSSYEQYF. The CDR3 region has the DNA TGCGCCAGCAGCCAGAACAGGGGGCACAGCTCCTACGAGCAGTACTTC.

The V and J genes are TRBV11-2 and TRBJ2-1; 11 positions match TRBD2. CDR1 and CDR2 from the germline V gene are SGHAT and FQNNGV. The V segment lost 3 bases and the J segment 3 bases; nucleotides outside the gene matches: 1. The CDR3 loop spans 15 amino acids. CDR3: CASSFSGGDYNEQFF. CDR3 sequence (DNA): TGTGCCAGCAGCTTTAGCGGGGGGGACTACAATGAGCAGTTCTTC. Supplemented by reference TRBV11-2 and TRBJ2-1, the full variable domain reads EAGVAQSPRYKIIEKRQSVAFWCNPISGHATLYWYQQILGQGPKLLIQFQNNGVVDDSQLPKDRFSAERLKGVDSTLKIQPAKLEDSAVYLCASSFSGGDYNEQFFGPGTRLTVL.

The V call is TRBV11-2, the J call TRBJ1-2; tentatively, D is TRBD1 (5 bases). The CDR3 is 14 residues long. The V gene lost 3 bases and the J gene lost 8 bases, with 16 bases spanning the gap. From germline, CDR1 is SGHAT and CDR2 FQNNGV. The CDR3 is CASSFGVRVMGYTF. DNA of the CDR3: TGTGCCAGCAGCTTTGGTGTCAGGGTGATGGGCTACACCTTC.

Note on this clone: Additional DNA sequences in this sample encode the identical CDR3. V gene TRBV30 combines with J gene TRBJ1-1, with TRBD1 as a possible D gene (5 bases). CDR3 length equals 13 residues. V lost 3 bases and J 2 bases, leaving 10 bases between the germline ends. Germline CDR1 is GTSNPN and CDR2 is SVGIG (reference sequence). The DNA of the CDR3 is TGTGCCTGGAGGCAGACAGCCAACACTGAAGCTTTCTTT. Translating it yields CAWRQTANTEAFF.

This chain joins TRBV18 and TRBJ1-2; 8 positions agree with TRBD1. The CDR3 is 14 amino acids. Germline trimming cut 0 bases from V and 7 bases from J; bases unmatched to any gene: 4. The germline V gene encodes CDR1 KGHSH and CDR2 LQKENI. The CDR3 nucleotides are TGTGCCAGCTCACCACCAATGACAGGGGTTGGCTACACCTTC. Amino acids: CASSPPMTGVGYTF.

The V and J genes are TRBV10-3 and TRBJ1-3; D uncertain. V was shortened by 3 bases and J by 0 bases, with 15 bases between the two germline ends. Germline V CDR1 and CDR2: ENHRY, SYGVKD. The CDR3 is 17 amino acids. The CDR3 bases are TGTGCCATCAGTGAAAGAGGCGATTTTATCTCTGGAAACACCATATATTTT. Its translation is CAISERGDFISGNTIYF.

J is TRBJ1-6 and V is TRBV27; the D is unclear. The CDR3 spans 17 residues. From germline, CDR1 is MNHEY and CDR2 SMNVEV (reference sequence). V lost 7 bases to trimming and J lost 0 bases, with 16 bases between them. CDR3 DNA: TGTGCCAGCACCCACTTAAAGGCGGACTCCTATAATTCACCCCTCCACTTT. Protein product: CASTHLKADSYNSPLHF.

In nucleotides, the CDR3 is TGTGCCAGCAGCCAAGATAGGGACAGGTTCTATGGCTACACCTTC. Translating it yields CASSQDRDRFYGYTF. The V and J genes are TRBV3-1 (or the pseudogene TRBV3-2) and TRBJ1-2, with TRBD1 matching 8 bases. The CDR3 is 15 amino acids. Germline V lookup: CDR1 LGHDT, CDR2 YNNKEL (reference sequence). V lost 0 bases, J lost 4 bases, and 4 bases stayed unmatched.

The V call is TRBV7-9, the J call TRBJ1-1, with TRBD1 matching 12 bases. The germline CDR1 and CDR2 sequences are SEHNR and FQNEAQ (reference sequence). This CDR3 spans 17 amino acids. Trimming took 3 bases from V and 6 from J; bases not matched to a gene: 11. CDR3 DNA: TGTGCCAGCAGCTTGGGCCGGGACAGGGGGCTTGTGGCTGAAGCTTTCTTT. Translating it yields CASSLGRDRGLVAEAFF.

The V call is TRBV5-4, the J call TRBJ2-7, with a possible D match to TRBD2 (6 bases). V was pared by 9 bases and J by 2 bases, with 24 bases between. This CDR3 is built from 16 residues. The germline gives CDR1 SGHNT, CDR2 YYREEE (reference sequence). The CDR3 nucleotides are TGTGCCACCCAATGGGGAGGTGCGGGGAGCACCTACGAGCAGTACTTC. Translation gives CATQWGGAGSTYEQYF. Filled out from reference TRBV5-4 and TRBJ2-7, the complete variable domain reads ETGVTQSPTHLIKTRGQQVTLRCSSQSGHNTVSWYQQALGQGPQFIFQYYREEENGRGNFPPRFSGLQFPNYSSELNVNALELDDSALYLCATQWGGAGSTYEQYFGPGTRLTVT.

The CDR3 sequence is CASSLAGGELFF. The CDR3 nucleotides are TGCGCCAGCAGCTTAGCTGGCGGGGAGCTGTTTTTT. This chain links TRBV5-1 with TRBJ2-2; unclear D gene. The germline V gene encodes CDR1 SGHRS and CDR2 YFSETQ. This CDR3 is 12 amino acids long. Trimming pared 2 bases from V and 7 bases from J, leaving 6 bases between.

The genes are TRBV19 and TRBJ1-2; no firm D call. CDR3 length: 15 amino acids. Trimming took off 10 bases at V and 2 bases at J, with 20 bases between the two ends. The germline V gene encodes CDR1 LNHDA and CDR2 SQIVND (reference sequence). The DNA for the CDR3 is TGTGCCACCTCCTACAGAGCCCGATTAAACTATGGCTACACCTTC. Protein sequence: CATSYRARLNYGYTF.

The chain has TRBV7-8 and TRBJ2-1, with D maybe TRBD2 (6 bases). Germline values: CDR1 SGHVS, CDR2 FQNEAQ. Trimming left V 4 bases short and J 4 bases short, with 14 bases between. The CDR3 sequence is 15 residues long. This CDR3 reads CASSSGLRPYNEQFF. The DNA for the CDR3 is TGTGCCAGCAGCTCGGGACTCAGGCCATACAATGAGCAGTTCTTC.

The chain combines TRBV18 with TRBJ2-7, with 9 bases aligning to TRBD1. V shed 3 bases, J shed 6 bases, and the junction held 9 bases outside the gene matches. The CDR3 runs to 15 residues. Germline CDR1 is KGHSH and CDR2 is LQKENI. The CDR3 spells CASSPTGQGVIEQYF. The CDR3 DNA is TGTGCCAGCTCACCCACGGGACAGGGTGTAATCGAGCAGTACTTC.

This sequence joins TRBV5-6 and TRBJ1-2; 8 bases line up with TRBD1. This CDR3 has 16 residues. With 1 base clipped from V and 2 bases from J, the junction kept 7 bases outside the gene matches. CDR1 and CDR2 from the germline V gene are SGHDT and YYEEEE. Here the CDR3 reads CASSLLGTGLNYGYTF. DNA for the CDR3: TGTGCCAGCAGCTTGCTCGGGACAGGCCTGAACTATGGCTACACCTTC.

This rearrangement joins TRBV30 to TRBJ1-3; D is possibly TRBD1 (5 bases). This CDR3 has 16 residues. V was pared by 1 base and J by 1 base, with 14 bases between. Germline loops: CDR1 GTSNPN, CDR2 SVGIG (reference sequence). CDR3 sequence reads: CAWSGLGTTSGNTIYF. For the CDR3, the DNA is TGTGCCTGGAGTGGATTGGGGACTACATCTGGAAACACCATATATTTT.

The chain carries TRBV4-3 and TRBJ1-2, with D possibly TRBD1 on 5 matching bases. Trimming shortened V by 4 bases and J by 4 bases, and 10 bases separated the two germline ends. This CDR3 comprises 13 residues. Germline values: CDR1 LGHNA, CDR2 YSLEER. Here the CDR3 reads CASSPPGGYGYTF. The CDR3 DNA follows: TGCGCCAGCAGCCCCCCCGGGGGCTATGGCTACACCTTC.

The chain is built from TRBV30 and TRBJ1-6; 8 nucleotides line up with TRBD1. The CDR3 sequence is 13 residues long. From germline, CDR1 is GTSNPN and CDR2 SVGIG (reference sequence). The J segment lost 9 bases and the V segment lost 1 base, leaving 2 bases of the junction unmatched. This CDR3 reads CAWSDDRGSPLHF. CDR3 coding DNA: TGTGCCTGGAGTGATGACAGGGGTTCACCCCTCCACTTT.